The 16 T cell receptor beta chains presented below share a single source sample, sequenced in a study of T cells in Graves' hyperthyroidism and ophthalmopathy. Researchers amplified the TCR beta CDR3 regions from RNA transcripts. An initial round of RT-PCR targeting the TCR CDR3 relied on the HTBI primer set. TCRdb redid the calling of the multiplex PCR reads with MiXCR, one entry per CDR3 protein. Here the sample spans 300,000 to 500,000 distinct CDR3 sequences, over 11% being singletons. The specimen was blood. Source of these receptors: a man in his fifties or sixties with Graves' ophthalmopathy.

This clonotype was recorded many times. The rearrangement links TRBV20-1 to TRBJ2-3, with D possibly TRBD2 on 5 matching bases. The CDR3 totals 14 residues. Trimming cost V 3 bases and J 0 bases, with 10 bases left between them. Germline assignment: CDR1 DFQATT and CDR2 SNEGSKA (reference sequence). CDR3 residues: CSARDLGSTDTQYF. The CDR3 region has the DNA TGCAGTGCTAGGGACTTGGGCAGCACAGATACGCAGTATTTT.

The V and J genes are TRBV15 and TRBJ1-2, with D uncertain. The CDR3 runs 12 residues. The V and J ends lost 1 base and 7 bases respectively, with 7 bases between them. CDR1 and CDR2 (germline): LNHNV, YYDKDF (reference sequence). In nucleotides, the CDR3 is TGTGCCACCAGCAGAGTCGAAGCTGGCTACACCTTC. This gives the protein CATSRVEAGYTF. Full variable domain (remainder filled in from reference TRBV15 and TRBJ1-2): DAMVIQNPRYQVTQFGKPVTLSCSQTLNHNVMYWYQQKSSQAPKLLFHYYDKDFNNEADTPDNFQSRRPNTSFCFLDIRSPGLGDTAMYLCATSRVEAGYTFGSGTRLTVV.

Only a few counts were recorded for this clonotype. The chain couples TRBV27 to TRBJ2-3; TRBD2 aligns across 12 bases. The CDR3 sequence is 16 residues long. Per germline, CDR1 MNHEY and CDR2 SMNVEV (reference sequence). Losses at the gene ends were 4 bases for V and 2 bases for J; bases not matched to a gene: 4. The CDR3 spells CASSSWTSGNTDTQYF. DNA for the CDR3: TGTGCCAGCAGTTCCTGGACTAGCGGGAACACAGATACGCAGTATTTT.

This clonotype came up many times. The CDR3 DNA reads TGTGCCACCAGTTCGTCACTAGCGGGAGGCGAGCAGTACTTC. Residues: CATSSSLAGGEQYF. The chain recombines TRBV15 with TRBJ2-7, with 12 nucleotides matching TRBD2. The junction had 6 bases not matched to a gene; V was cut back by 6 bases and J by 6 bases. CDR3 length equals 14 residues. Germline V CDR1 and CDR2: LNHNV, YYDKDF (reference sequence).

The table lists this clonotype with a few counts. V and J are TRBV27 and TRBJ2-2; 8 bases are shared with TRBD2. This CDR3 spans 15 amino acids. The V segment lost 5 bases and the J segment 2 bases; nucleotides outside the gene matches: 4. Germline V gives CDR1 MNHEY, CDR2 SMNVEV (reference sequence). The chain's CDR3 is CASSQAGVNTGELFF. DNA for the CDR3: TGTGCCAGCAGTCAAGCGGGAGTAAACACCGGGGAGCTGTTTTTT.

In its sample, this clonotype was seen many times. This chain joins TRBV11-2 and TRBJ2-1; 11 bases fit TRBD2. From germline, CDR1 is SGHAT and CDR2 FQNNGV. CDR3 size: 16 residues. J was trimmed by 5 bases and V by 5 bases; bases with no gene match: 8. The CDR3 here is CASSPATSGIHNEQFF. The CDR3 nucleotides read TGTGCCAGCAGCCCTGCGACTAGCGGGATCCACAATGAGCAGTTCTTC. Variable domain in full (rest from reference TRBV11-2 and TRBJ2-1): EAGVAQSPRYKIIEKRQSVAFWCNPISGHATLYWYQQILGQGPKLLIQFQNNGVVDDSQLPKDRFSAERLKGVDSTLKIQPAKLEDSAVYLCASSPATSGIHNEQFFGPGTRLTVL.

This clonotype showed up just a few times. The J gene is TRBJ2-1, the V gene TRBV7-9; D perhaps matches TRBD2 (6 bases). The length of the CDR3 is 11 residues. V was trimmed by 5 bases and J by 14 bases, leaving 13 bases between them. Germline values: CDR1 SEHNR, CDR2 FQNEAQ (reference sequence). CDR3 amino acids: CASSDPGLEFF. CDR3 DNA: TGTGCCAGCAGCGATCCGGGACTCGAGTTCTTC. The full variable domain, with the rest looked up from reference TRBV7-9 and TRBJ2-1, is DTGVSQNPRHKITKRGQNVTFRCDPISEHNRLYWYRQTLGQGPEFLTYFQNEAQLEKSRLLSDRFSAERPKGSFSTLEIQRTEQGDSAMYLCASSDPGLEFFGPGTRLTVL.

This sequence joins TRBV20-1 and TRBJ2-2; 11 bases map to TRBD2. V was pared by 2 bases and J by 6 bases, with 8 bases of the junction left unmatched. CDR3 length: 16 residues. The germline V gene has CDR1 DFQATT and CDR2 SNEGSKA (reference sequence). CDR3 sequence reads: CSARKLAGAVAGELFF. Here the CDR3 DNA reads TGCAGTGCTAGAAAACTAGCGGGAGCGGTAGCCGGGGAGCTGTTTTTT.

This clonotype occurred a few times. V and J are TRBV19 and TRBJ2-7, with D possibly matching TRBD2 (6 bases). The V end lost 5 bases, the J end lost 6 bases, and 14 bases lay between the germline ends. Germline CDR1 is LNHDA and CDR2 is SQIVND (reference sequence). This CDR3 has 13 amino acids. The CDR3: CASSSGEAREQYF. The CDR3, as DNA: TGTGCCAGTAGTTCGGGGGAGGCTCGCGAGCAGTACTTC.

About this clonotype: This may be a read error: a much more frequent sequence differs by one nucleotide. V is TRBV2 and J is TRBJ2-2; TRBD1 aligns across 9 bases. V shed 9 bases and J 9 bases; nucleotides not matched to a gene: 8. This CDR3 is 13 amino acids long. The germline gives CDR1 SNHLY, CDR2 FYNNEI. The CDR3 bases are TGTGCCAGAGTTACAGGGGGCAGCCGGGAGCTGTTTTTT. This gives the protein CARVTGGSRELFF.

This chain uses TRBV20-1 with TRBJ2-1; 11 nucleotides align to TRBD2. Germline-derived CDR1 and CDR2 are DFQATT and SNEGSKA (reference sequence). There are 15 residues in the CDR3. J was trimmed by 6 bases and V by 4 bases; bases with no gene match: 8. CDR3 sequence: CSANIAGGPSNEQFF. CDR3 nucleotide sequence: TGCAGTGCTAACATAGCGGGAGGGCCCTCCAATGAGCAGTTCTTC.

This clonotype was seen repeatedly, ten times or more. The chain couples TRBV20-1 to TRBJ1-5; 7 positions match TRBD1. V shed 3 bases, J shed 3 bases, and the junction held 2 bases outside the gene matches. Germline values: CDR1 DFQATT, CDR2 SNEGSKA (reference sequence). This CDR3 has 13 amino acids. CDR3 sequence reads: CSARGQHNQPQHF. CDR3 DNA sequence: TGCAGTGCTAGGGGACAGCACAATCAGCCCCAGCATTTT.

In DNA form, the CDR3 reads TGTGCCAGCAGCCAAGATTTGGCGGGGACGCAGTATTTT. Protein product: CASSQDLAGTQYF. This sequence joins TRBV14 and TRBJ2-3; D perhaps matches TRBD2 (6 bases). The germline CDR1 and CDR2 sequences are SGHDN and FVKESK. The CDR3 length is 13 residues. The V and J ends lost 0 bases and 9 bases respectively, with 10 bases between them.

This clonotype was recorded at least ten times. CDR3 DNA sequence: TGTGCCAGCAGCTCAGGACTAGCGGTGTTTGATGAGCAGTTCTTC. It yields the protein CASSSGLAVFDEQFF. The chain has TRBV11-3 and TRBJ2-1; 10 positions agree with TRBD2. In germline, CDR1 is SGHNT, CDR2 YENEEA. V was pared by 4 bases and J by 8 bases, with 8 bases of the junction left unmatched. This CDR3 has 15 residues.

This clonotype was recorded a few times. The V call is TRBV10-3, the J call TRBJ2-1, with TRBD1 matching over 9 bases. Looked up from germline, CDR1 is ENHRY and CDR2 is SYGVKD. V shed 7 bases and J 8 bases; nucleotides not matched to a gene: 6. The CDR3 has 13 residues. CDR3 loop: CAITGTGSYEQFF. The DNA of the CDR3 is TGTGCCATCACCGGGACAGGGTCCTATGAGCAGTTCTTC.

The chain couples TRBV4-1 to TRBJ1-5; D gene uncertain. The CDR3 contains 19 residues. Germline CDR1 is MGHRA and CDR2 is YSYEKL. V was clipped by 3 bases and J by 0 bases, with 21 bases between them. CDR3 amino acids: CASSHDLPGRRHSNQPQHF. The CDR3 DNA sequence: TGCGCCAGCAGCCATGATCTACCGGGCCGAAGGCATAGCAATCAGCCCCAGCATTTT.